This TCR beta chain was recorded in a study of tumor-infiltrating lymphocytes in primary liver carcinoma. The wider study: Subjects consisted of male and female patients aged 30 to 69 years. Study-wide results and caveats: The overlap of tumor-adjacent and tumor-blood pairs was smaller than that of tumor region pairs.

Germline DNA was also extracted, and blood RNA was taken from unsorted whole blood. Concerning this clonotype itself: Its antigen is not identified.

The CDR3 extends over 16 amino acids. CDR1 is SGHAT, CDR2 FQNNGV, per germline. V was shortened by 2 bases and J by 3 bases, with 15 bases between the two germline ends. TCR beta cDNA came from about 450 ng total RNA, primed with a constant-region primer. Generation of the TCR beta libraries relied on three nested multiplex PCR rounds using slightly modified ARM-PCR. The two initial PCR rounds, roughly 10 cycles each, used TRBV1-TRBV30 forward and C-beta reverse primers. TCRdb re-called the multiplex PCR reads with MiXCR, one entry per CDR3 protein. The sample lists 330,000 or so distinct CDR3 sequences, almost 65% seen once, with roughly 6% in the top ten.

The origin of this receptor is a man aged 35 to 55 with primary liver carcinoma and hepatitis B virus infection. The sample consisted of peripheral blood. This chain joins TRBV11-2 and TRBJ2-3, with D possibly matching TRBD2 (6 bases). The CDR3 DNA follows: TGTGCCAGCAGCTTACTGGCTAGCGAGGTTACAGATACGCAGTATTTT. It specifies CASSLLASEVTDTQYF.